This T cell receptor beta chain was identified in a study of graft-versus-host responses after intestinal transplantation. Study results and limitations: There were GvH clones found in recipient marrow, and some of them appeared first in ileum or blood.

Clones were read by immunoSEQ multiplex PCR, and TCRdb kept only the in-frame ones, dropping some. The sample lists 90,000 to 95,000 clones, 90% to 95% seen once, with roughly 0.49% in the top ten. Worth noting for this clone: What it binds is not known.

After removal of 5 bases from V and 0 bases from J, the junction contained 2 bases not matched to a gene. Germline CDR1 is SGHRS and CDR2 is YFSETQ. The CDR3 runs 15 residues. The clonotype originates from a human donor who received an intestinal transplant. This sequence joins TRBV5-1 and TRBJ2-6, with TRBD1 identical over 7 bases. The specimen comprised unstimulated CD8+ T cells sorted from spleen or lymph node cells, sampled before intestinal transplant. The CDR3 DNA is TGCGCCAGCAGTCCAGGGGGCTCTGGGGCCAACGTCCTGACTTTC. It yields the protein CASSPGGSGANVLTF.